Listed here are 2 T cell receptor beta chains from one sample, sequenced in a study of identical twins. Using its own MiXCR run on the 5' RACE reads, TCRdb lists one record per CDR3 protein. The sample has a few hundred thousand distinct CDR3 sequences, 9.5% seen once. The sample also formed part of further work on yellow fever vaccine responses in identical twins.

Sequenced sample: CD8+ T cells sorted from blood. These receptors all come from a woman between 18 and 29 years old in good health.

This clonotype appeared many times. This chain connects TRBV12-3 or TRBV12-4 to TRBJ1-4, with D possibly being TRBD1 (5 bases). The CDR3 runs to 15 residues. The V end was cut by 4 bases, the J end by 5 bases, with 14 bases between. CDR3 sequence reads: CASSSQGLGNEKLFF. The CDR3 region has the DNA TGTGCCAGCAGTTCTCAGGGTTTGGGGAATGAAAAACTGTTTTTT.

This clonotype was detected ten times or more. This chain links TRBV4-3 with TRBJ1-5; D might be TRBD1 (6 bases). The germline gives CDR1 LGHNA, CDR2 YSLEER. Deletions cut 4 bases from V and 5 bases from J, with 15 bases between. The CDR3 has 15 residues. CDR3 protein: CASSPAWGPHQPQHF. The CDR3 DNA is TGCGCCAGCAGCCCTGCCTGGGGGCCTCATCAGCCCCAGCATTTT.